The clone carrying this T cell receptor (beta chain) has a handful of counts. The antigen is undetermined. The sample's time point: newly diagnosed GD, antithyroid drugs for less than 3 months. With RNA extracted from PBMCs as input, the TCR library was made. This specimen belongs to a study of regulatory T cells in long-lasting Graves disease. Arm-PCR of CDR3 regions with iRepertoire HTBI primers generated TCR beta libraries. TCRdb independently ran MiXCR on the multiplex PCR reads; one entry per CDR3 protein. Of roughly 500,000 distinct CDR3 sequences in the sample, 12% to 15% were seen once. Trimming took 2 bases from V and 6 from J; bases not matched to a gene: 4. CDR3 size: 14 residues. Looked up from germline, CDR1 is SGHAT and CDR2 is FQNNGV. Study-level findings and limits: Newly diagnosed Graves' patients exceeded persistent ones in TCR diversity. Persistent patients had a count of shared public clonotypes (approximately 3,000) that exceeded that of new patients (almost 1,000).

These data were also filed under a second study, of T cells in Graves' hyperthyroidism and ophthalmopathy.

This specimen was peripheral blood mononuclear cells (PBMCs), taken at new diagnosis, from a patient treated with antithyroid drugs. The chain couples TRBV11-2 to TRBJ1-5, with TRBD1 matching 7 bases. This TCR derives from a woman in her fifties or sixties with Graves disease. The CDR3 bases are TGTGCCAGCAGCTTAAAAGGGGGCCTTCAGCCCCAGCATTTT. It translates to CASSLKGGLQPQHF.